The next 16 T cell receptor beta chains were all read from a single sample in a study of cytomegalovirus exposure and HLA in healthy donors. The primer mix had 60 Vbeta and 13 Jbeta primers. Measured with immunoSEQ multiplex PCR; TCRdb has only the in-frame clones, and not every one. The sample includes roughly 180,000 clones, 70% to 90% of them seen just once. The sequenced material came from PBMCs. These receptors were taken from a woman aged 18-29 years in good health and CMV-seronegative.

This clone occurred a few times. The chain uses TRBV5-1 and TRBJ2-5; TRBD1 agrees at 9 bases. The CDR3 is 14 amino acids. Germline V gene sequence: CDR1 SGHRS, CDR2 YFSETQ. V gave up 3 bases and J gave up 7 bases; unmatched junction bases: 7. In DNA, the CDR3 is TGCGCCAGCAGCTCCGGGACAGGGCGGGGGACCCAGTACTTC. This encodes CASSSGTGRGTQYF.

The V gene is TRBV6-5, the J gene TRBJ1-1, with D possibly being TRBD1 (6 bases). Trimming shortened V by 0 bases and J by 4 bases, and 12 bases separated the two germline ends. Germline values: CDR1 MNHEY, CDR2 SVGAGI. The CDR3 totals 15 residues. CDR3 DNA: TGTGCCAGCAGTTACTCCCCGGGAGGGGGCACTGAAGCTTTCTTT. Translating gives CASSYSPGGGTEAFF.

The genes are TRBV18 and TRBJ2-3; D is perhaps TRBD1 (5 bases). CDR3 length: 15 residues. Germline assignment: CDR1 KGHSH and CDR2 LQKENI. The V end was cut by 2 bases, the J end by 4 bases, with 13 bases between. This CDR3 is CASSPSVGRADTQYF. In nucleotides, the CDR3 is TGTGCCAGCTCACCATCTGTGGGGCGAGCAGATACGCAGTATTTT.

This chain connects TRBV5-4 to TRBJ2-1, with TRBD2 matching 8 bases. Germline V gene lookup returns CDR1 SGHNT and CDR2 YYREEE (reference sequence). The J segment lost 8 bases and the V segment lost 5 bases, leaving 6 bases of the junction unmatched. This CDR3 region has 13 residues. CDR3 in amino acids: CASSPSGGDEQFF. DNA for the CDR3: TGTGCCAGCAGTCCGAGCGGGGGCGATGAGCAGTTCTTC.

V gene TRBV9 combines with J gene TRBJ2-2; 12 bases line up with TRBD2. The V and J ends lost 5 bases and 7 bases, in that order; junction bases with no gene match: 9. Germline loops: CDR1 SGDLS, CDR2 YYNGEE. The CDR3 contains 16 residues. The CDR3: CASSSSSGRGGGELFF. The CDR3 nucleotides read TGTGCCAGCAGTTCATCTAGCGGGAGGGGTGGCGGGGAGCTGTTTTTT.

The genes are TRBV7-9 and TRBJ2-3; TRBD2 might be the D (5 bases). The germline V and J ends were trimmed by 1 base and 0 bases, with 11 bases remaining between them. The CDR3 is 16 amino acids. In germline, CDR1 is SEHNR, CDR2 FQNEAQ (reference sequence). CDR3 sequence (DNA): TGTGCCAGCAGCTTAGGGTCAGGACTTAGCACAGATACGCAGTATTTT. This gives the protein CASSLGSGLSTDTQYF.

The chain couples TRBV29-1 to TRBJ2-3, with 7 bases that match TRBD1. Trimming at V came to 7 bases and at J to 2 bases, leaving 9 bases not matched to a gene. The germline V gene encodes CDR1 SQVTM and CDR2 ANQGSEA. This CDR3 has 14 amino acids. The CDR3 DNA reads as TGCAGCGCCCTAAACAGGGGAAACACAGATACGCAGTATTTT. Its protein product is CSALNRGNTDTQYF.

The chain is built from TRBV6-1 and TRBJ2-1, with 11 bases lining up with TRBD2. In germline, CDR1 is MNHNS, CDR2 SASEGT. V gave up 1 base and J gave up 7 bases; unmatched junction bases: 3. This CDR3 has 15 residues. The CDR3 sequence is CASSEELAGGNEQFF. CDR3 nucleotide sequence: TGTGCCAGCAGTGAAGAATTAGCGGGGGGGAATGAGCAGTTCTTC.

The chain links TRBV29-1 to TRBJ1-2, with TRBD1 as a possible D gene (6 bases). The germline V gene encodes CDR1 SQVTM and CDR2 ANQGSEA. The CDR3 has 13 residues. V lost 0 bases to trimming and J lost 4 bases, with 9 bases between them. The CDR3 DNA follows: TGCAGCGTTGAAGAGGCAGGGGTCTATGGCTACACCTTC. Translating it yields CSVEEAGVYGYTF.

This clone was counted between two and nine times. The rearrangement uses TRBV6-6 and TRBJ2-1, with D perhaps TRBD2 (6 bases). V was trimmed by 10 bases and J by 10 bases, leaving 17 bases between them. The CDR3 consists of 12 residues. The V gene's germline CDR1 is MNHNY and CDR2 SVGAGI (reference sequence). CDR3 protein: CATTSRDSEQFF. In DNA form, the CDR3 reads TGTGCCACCACGTCCCGGGACTCAGAGCAGTTCTTC.

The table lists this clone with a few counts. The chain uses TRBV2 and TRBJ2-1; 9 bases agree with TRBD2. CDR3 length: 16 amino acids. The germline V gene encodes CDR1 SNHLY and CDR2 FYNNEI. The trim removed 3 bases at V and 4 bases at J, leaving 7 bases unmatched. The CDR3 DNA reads TGTGCCAGCAGTGAGTCGGCGGGAGGGTGGTACAATGAGCAGTTCTTC. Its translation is CASSESAGGWYNEQFF.

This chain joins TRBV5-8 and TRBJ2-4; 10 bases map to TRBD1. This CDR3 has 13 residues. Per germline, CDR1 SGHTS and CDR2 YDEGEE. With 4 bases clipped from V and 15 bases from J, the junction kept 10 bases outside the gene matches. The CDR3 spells CASSIIRDRGPYF. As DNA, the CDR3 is TGTGCCAGCAGCATCATCCGGGACAGGGGACCGTACTTC.

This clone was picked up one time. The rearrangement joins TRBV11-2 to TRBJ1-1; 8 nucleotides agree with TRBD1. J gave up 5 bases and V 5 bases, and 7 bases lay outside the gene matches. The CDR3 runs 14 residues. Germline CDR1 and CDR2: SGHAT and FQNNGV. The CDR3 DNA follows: TGTGCCAGCAGCCCCAGGGGGCTAGGGACTGAAGCTTTCTTT. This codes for CASSPRGLGTEAFF.

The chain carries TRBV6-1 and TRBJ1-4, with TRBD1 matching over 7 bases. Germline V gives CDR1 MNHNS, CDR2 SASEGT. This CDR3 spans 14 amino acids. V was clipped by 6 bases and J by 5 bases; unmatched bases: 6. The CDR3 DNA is TGTGCCAGCAGGGGCCGGGACAGCAATGAAAAACTGTTTTTT. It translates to CASRGRDSNEKLFF.

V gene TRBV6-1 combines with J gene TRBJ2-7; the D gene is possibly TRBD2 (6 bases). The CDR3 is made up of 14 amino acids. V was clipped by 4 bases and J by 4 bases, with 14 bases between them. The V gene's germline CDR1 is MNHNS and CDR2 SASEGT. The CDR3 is CASSGGRGSYEQYF. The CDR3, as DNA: TGTGCCAGCAGTGGAGGGCGGGGATCTTACGAGCAGTACTTC.

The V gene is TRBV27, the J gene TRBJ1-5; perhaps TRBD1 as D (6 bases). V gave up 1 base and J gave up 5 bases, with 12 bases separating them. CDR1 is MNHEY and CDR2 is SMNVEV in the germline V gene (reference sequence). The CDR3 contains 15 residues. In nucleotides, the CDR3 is TGTGCCAGCAGTTTATGGGGGCAGGGACATCAGCCCCAGCATTTT. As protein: CASSLWGQGHQPQHF.